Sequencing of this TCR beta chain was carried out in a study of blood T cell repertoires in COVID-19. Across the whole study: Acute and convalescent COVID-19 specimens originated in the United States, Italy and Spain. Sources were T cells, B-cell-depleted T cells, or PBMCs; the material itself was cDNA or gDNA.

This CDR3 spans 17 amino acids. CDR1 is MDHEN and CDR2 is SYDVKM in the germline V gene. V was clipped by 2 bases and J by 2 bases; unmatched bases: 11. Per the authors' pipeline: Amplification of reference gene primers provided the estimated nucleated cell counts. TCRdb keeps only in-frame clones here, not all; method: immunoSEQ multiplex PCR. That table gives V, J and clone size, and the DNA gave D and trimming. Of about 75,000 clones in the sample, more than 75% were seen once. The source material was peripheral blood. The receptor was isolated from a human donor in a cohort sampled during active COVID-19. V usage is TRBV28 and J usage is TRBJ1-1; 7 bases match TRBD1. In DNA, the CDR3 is TGTGCCAGCAGTTTACCCCTAGGACAGGCCTTAAACACTGAAGCTTTCTTT. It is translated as CASSLPLGQALNTEAFF.